Listed below are T cell receptor beta chains from one sample, sequenced in a study of cytomegalovirus exposure and HLA in healthy donors. The data were produced by immunoSEQ multiplex PCR, yet TCRdb's version contains in-frame clones alone and is incomplete. The top ten hold 4% to 5% of the sample, which has 150,000 to 200,000 clones, 85% to 90% seen once. Input material: PBMCs. These receptors were collected from a young man in good health and CMV-seropositive. CDR3s leave out the opening cysteine and the closing phenylalanine or tryptophan.

J,V,CDR3
TRBJ2-7,TRBV6-4,AAPAANVEYEQY
TRBJ1-1,TRBV28,ASSFRRAGSEAF
TRBJ2-5,TRBV29-1,SVEPGQETQY
TRBJ2-7,TRBV2,ASSELAGGPHEQY
TRBJ2-2,TRBV10-3,AISETGGATGELF
TRBJ2-3,TRBV5-4,ASSFQGKSTDTQY
TRBJ1-4,TRBV21-1,ASTRQGPNEKLF
TRBJ2-7,TRBV28,ASSLSQGVAGVYEQY
TRBJ2-6,TRBV5-4,ASSPGTSNSGANVLT
TRBJ1-2,TRBV27,ASSRPGGSFYGYT
TRBJ2-1,TRBV13,ASRAGRGIGNEQF
TRBJ2-7,TRBV5-1,ASSPGTSGTHEQY
TRBJ1-5,TRBV5-1,ASSMGQGDNQPQH
TRBJ2-7,TRBV28,AITGGASYEQY
TRBJ1-2,TRBV29-1,SVGQDGNYGYT
TRBJ2-3,TRBV11-3,ASSSGLAGWADTQY
TRBJ2-2,TRBV5-1,ASDRGNTGELF
TRBJ1-2,TRBV6-5,ASSYSKRGYYGYT
TRBJ2-1,TRBV7-9,ASSPVLLNEQF
TRBJ2-5,TRBV9,ASSVAVAGKETQY
TRBJ1-4,TRBV7-9,ASSSSAGREKLF
TRBJ2-7,TRBV5-1,ASRFRLGEQY
TRBJ2-1,TRBV11-2,ASSFIRDRAHEQF
TRBJ2-7,TRBV9,ASSVIPGQGYEQY
TRBJ2-3,TRBV7-6,ASSPGVGRDTDTQY
TRBJ2-1,TRBV7-9,ASSLALNINEQF
TRBJ2-1,TRBV19,ASTLGAPRNEQF
TRBJ1-2,TRBV6-1,ASSLDGYT
TRBJ2-3,TRBV29-1,SAVGARGGTDTQY
TRBJ2-2,TRBV7-9,ASSRSLRGSGELF
TRBJ2-1,TRBV7-3,ASSPPSRHNEQF
TRBJ2-7,TRBV2,ASSLNSGSYEQY
TRBJ2-3,TRBV29-1,SVILAFTDTQY
TRBJ2-1,TRBV2,ASKFSLAGDHEQF
TRBJ2-3,TRBV5-4,ASSSKRGTDTQY
TRBJ1-1,TRBV15,ATSRDRGDEAF
TRBJ2-7,TRBV7-9,ASSFDRSSYEQY
TRBJ2-7,TRBV29-1,SVEDHRGREYEQY
TRBJ2-2,TRBV4-1,ASSLPRDRVHGELF
TRBJ1-5,TRBV30,AWSAGQSVSNQPQH
TRBJ2-7,TRBV28,ASRATGTGSSYEQY
TRBJ1-5,TRBV28,ASSWGVDQPQH
TRBJ2-1,TRBV6-5,ASSYIGKGSYNEQF
TRBJ2-2,TRBV4-2,ASSQVGSGTGGTGELF
TRBJ2-5,TRBV19,ASSRSGLETQY
TRBJ1-4,TRBV28,ASSPGDKTNEKLF
TRBJ2-1,TRBV28,ASTPERQGSYNEQF
TRBJ2-6,TRBV28,ASKETGSSGANVLT
TRBJ2-2,TRBV5-1,ASSLAPRVTNTGELF
TRBJ1-5,TRBV7-9,ASSLGTGMDQPQH
TRBJ2-1,TRBV4-1,ASSQGPSGRGEQF
TRBJ1-1,TRBV6-1,ASSDKMNTEAF